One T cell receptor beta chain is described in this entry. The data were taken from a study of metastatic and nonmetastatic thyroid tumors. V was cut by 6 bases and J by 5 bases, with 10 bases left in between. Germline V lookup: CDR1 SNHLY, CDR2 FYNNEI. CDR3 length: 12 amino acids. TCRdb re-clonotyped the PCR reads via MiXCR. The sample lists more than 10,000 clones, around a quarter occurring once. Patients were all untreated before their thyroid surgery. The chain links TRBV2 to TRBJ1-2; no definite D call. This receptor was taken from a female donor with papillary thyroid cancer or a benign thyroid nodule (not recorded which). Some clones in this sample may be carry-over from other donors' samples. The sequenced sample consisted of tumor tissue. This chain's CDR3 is CASSPEEYGYTF. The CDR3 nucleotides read TGTGCCAGCAGCCCCGAGGAATATGGCTACACCTTC.